This T cell receptor beta chain was documented in a study of CD8+CD57+ T cells in acquired aplastic anemia (dated by TCRdb to 2017 to 2018). Concerning the study at large: On average, sorted CD4+ and CD8+ cells yielded around 3.4 ug of extracted DNA, with a range of 0.2 to 27.4 ug. CD8+CD57+ expansion was defined as frequency above the mean frequency observed in healthy subjects. What the research found in general, with its limitations: Roughly 31 CD8+ CDR3 sequences were shared between patients and controls but appeared highly expressed in patients and within their immunodominant clones. CD8+ Simpson's diversity did not differ significantly between patients and healthy controls (P=0.060).

The germline ends are 13 bases apart after V is trimmed by 3 bases and J by 4 bases. CDR1 and CDR2 were assigned from the germline V gene (reference sequence) as DFQATT and SNEGSKA. Including cysteine and phenylalanine, the CDR3 has 14 amino acids. This entry keeps only the CDR3 DNA: 42 bases, framed from base 1. TCR beta VDJ combination and CDR3 sequence profiling used genomic DNA as the template. An Illumina HiSeq 2000 was used for TCR repertoire sequencing. In the paper's pipeline: Repertoires were assessed using TRBV/TRBJ rearrangement plots, CDR3 size and DJ length profiles, and Simpson's diversity index. The most abundant DNA sequence in the deep sequencing data was defined as the immunodominant clone. CDR3 amino acid sequences were checked for sharing across subjects and were also compared against the VDJdb database and published repertoires. TCRdb passed the public sequencing reads through fastp at Q25 and MiXCR, retaining productive beta sequences. Records with the same CDR3 protein are collapsed into one entry carrying the most frequent genes and DNA. For this entry, the V and J calls and clone size follow TCRdb and not the study's own pipeline. The sample has about 160,000 distinct CDR3 sequences on record, 45% to 55% of them singletons. The top ten clones comprise about 30% of the sample.

As concerns this clonotype: This receptor's antigen is unknown. No quality values exist for individual bases; no much larger clone is one base distant.

Patients chosen for sequencing had shown expansion of CD8+CD57+ cells by flow cytometry. Severe acquired aplastic anemia was diagnosed in all patients according to International Study of Aplastic Anemia and Agranulocytosis and Camitta criteria. No therapy had been received by the patients at the time of blood sampling. TCR repertoires of sorted CD4+ and CD8+ blood T cells from severe aplastic anemia patients and healthy subjects were deep-sequenced in the study. In the USA, patient enrollment took place under clinicaltrials.gov protocols 00001620, 01623167, 00001397, 00071045, 00081523 and 00961064. Ficoll-Paque density gradient centrifugation was used to isolate peripheral blood mononuclear cells. Before DNA extraction, CD4+ and CD8+ T cells were sorted by FACS or by magnetic beads.

The sequencing sample was made of sorted CD4+, CD8+, or CD8+CD57+ T cells (not recorded which) from PBMCs. The sequence links TRBV20-1 to TRBJ1-3; TRBD1 is a weak D gene call, 6 bases matching. This TCR came from a human donor with aplastic anemia. The encoded CDR3 is CSARVDSLGNTIYF. The bases read TGCAGTGCTAGGGTGGACAGCCTCGGAAACACCATATATTTT.